The 9 T cell receptor beta chains below were found in one sample sequenced in a study of T cell responses to AZD1222 COVID-19 vaccine. Measured with immunoSEQ multiplex PCR; TCRdb has only the in-frame clones, and not every one. This sample carries about 67,000 clones, around 84% of them seen once, and the ten largest clones take around 21%. The sample in question was peripheral blood, obtained on day 0 of AZD1222 vaccination. The source is an adult in good health.

V usage is TRBV6-6 and J usage is TRBJ1-1; 11 nucleotides match TRBD1. Per the germline V gene, CDR1 is MNHNY and CDR2 is SVGAGI (reference sequence). CDR3 length: 16 residues. With V trimmed by 2 bases and J by 7 bases, 9 bases remained unmatched. The CDR3 protein is CASSYGQGARGSEAFF. The DNA of the CDR3 is TGTGCCAGCAGTTACGGACAGGGGGCGCGTGGTAGTGAAGCTTTCTTT.

CDR3 loop: CASSRRDRSPLHF. The CDR3 nucleotides are TGTGCCAGCAGCCGCAGGGACCGGTCACCCCTCCACTTT. The J gene is TRBJ1-6, the V gene TRBV28; TRBD1 might be the D (5 bases). The CDR3 sequence is 13 residues long. V shed 6 bases and J shed 10 bases, with 13 bases lying between them. Per the germline V gene, CDR1 is MDHEN and CDR2 is SYDVKM.

The genes are TRBV19 and TRBJ2-3; a possible D gene is TRBD2 (6 bases). CDR3 size: 16 residues. Trimming cost V 1 base and J 0 bases, with 11 bases left between them. CDR1 is LNHDA and CDR2 is SQIVND in the germline V gene (reference sequence). CDR3 nucleotide sequence: TGTGCCAGTAGTATAGGTTCGGCGGGGAGCACAGATACGCAGTATTTT. Translated: CASSIGSAGSTDTQYF.

This clone has just one count. The genes are TRBV2 and TRBJ2-1; D unclear. The CDR3 length is 12 residues. Germline V gene data show CDR1 as SNHLY and CDR2 as FYNNEI. The ends were cut back, 6 bases at V and 6 bases at J, with 9 bases in the middle. Here the CDR3 reads CASRTFVNEQFF. CDR3 nucleotides: TGTGCCAGCAGAACCTTTGTCAATGAGCAGTTCTTC.

This clone has just one count. The chain is built from TRBV10-3 and TRBJ1-1, with no clear D. V was shortened by 2 bases and J by 3 bases, with 1 base between the two germline ends. This CDR3 is 11 amino acids long. The germline gives CDR1 ENHRY, CDR2 SYGVKD. This CDR3 reads CAISEDTEAFF. The CDR3 coding sequence is TGTGCCATCAGTGAGGACACTGAAGCTTTCTTT.

The rearrangement links TRBV19 to TRBJ1-2; TRBD1 aligns across 8 bases. This CDR3 contains 14 residues. V lost 1 base, J lost 3 bases, and 1 base stayed unmatched. Germline V gene data show CDR1 as LNHDA and CDR2 as SQIVND (reference sequence). CDR3 sequence: CASSIGGQDYGYTF. CDR3 sequence (DNA): TGTGCCAGTAGTATAGGGGGACAGGACTATGGCTACACCTTC.

V and J are TRBV28 and TRBJ2-1, with 11 bases that match TRBD1. The germline V gene has CDR1 MDHEN and CDR2 SYDVKM. The ends lost 6 bases at V and 0 bases at J; junction bases unmatched: 13. The length of the CDR3 is 19 residues. The CDR3 reads CASRTGTGGPESSYNEQFF. The CDR3 DNA reads TGTGCCAGCAGGACCGGGACAGGGGGTCCCGAGAGCTCCTACAATGAGCAGTTCTTC.

The chain joins TRBV7-2 to TRBJ1-2, with D hard to call. Germline V gene data show CDR1 as SGHTA and CDR2 as FQGNSA. The V and J ends lost 1 base and 4 bases respectively, with 10 bases between them. CDR3 size: 14 residues. The CDR3 nucleotides are TGTGCCAGCAGCTTAGGGGTGGGTGTCTATGGCTACACCTTC. Translating it yields CASSLGVGVYGYTF.

The rearrangement links TRBV5-1 to TRBJ1-1; 7 positions match TRBD1. The CDR3 length is 15 residues. V was clipped by 7 bases and J by 4 bases; unmatched bases: 13. Per germline, CDR1 SGHRS and CDR2 YFSETQ. As DNA, the CDR3 is TGCGCCAGCTCCAGGGGGACGGTGGGGTTCACTGAAGCTTTCTTT. The encoded protein is CASSRGTVGFTEAFF.